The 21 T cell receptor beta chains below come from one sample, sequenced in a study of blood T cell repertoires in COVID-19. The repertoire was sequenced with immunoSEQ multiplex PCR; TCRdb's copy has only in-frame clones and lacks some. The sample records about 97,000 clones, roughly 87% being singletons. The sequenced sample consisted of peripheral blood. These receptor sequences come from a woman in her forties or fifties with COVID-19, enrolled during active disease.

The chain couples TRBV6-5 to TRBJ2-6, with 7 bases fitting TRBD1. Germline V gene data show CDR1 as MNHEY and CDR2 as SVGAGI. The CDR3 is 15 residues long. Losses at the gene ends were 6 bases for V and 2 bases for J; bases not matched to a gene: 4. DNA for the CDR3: TGTGCCAGCAGGACAGGGACCGCTGGGGCCAACGTCCTGACTTTC. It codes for CASRTGTAGANVLTF.

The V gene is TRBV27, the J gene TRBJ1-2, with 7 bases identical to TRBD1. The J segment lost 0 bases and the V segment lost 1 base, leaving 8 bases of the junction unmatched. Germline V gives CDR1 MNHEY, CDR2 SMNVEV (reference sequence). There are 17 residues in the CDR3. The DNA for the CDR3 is TGTGCCAGCAGTTTATTGTTTGGGGACAGATCTAACTATGGCTACACCTTC. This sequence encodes CASSLLFGDRSNYGYTF.

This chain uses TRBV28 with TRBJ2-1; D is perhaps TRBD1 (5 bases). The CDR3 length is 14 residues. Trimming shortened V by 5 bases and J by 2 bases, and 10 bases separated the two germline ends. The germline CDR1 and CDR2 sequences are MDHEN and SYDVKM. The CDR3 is CASSRGVAYNEQFF. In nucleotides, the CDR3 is TGTGCCAGCAGTAGGGGCGTCGCCTACAATGAGCAGTTCTTC.

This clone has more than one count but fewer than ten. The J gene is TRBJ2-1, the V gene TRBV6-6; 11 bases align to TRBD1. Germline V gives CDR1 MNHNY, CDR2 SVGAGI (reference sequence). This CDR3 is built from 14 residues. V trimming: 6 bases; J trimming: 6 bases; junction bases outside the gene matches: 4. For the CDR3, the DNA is TGTGCCAGCAGCGGGACAGGGGGAATCAATGAGCAGTTCTTC. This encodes CASSGTGGINEQFF.

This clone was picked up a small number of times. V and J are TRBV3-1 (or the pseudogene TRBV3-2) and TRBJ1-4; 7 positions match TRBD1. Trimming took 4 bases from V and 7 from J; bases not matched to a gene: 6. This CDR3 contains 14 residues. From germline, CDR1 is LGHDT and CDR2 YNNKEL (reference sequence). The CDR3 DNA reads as TGTGCCAGCAGCCCGGCTCAGGGGGGTGAAAAACTGTTTTTT. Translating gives CASSPAQGGEKLFF.

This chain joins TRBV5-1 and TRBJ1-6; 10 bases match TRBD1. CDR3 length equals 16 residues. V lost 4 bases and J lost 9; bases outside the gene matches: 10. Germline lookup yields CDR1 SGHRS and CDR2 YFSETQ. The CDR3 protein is CASSVYGTGEGSPLHF. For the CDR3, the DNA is TGCGCCAGCAGCGTGTACGGGACAGGGGAAGGTTCACCCCTCCACTTT.

CDR3 amino acids: CASSIPGVNYGYTF. Here the CDR3 DNA reads TGTGCCAGTAGTATACCAGGTGTAAACTATGGCTACACCTTC. This chain links TRBV19 with TRBJ1-2; D gene ambiguous. With 2 bases removed from V and 2 bases from J, the gap between germline ends came to 9 bases. CDR3 length equals 14 residues. Germline CDR1 reads LNHDA; CDR2 reads SQIVND (reference sequence).

The CDR3 protein is CASSLGEAERLGYTF. The CDR3 DNA is TGTGCCAGCAGCTTAGGTGAGGCCGAACGTCTCGGCTACACCTTC. This sequence joins TRBV7-9 and TRBJ1-2; D is uncertain. CDR3 size: 15 residues. CDR1 SEHNR and CDR2 FQNEAQ come from the germline V gene (reference sequence). The V and J ends lost 1 base and 8 bases respectively, with 17 bases between them.

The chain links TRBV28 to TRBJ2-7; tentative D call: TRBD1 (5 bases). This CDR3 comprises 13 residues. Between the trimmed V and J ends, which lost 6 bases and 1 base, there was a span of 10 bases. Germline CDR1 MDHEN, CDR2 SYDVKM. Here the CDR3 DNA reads TGTGCCAGCAGGACAACAGGATCCTACGAGCAGTACTTC. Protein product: CASRTTGSYEQYF.

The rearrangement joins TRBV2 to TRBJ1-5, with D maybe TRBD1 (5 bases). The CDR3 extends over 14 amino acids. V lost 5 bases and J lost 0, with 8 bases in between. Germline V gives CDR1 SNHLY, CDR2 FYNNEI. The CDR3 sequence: CASSMTDSNQPQHF. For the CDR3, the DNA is TGTGCCAGCAGTATGACAGATAGCAATCAGCCCCAGCATTTT. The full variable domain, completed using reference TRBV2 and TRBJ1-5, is EPEVTQTPSHQVTQMGQEVILRCVPISNHLYFYWYRQILGQKVEFLVSFYNNEISEKSEIFDDQFSVERPDGSNFTLKIRSTKLEDSAMYFCASSMTDSNQPQHFGDGTRLSIL.

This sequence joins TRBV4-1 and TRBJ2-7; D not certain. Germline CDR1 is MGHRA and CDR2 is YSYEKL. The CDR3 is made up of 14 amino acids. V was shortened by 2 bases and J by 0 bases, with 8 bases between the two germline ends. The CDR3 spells CASSQQVISYEQYF. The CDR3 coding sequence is TGCGCCAGCAGCCAACAGGTAATCTCCTACGAGCAGTACTTC.

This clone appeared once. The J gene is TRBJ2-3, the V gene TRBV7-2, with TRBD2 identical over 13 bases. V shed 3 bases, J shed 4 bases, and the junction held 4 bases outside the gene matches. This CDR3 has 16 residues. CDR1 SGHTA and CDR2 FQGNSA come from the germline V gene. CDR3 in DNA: TGTGCCAGCAGCTTTACTAGCGGGGGGGCACCAGATACGCAGTATTTT. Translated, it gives CASSFTSGGAPDTQYF.

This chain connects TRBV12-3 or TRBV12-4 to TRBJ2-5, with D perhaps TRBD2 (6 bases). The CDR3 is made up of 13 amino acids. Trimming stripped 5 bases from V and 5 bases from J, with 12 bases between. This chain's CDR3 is CASSHGRGETQYF. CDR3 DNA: TGTGCCAGCAGTCACGGACGGGGGGAGACCCAGTACTTC.

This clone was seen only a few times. In nucleotides, the CDR3 is TGTGCCAGCAGCGTAGGGGGCGCAGGCCCTCGCTCGGGCGGCTACACCTTC. It yields the protein CASSVGGAGPRSGGYTF. The rearrangement uses TRBV9 and TRBJ1-2, with D perhaps TRBD1 (5 bases). This CDR3 spans 17 amino acids. Germline CDR1 reads SGDLS; CDR2 reads YYNGEE. V was shortened by 0 bases and J by 8 bases, with 23 bases between the two germline ends.

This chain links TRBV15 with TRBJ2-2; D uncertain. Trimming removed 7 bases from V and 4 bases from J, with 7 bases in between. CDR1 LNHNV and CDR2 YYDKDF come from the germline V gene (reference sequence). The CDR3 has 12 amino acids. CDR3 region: CATKVSTGELFF. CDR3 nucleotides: TGTGCCACCAAAGTGAGCACCGGGGAGCTGTTTTTT.

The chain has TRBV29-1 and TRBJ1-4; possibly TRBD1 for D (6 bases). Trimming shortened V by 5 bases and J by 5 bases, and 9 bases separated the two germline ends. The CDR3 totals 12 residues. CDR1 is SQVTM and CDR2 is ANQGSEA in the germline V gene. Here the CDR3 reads CSVSGQNEKLFF. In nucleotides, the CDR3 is TGCAGCGTTTCTGGACAGAATGAAAAACTGTTTTTT.

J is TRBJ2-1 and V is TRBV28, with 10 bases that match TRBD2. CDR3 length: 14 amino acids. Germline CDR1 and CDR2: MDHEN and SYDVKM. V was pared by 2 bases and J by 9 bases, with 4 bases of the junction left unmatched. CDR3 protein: CASSLVAGGLEQFF. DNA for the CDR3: TGTGCCAGCAGTTTAGTAGCGGGGGGTCTTGAGCAGTTCTTC.

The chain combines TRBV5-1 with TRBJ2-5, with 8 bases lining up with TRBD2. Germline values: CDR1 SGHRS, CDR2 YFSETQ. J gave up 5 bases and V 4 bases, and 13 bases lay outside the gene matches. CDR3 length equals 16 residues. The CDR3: CASSLLPAGGPETQYF. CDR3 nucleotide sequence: TGCGCCAGCAGCCTCCTTCCCGCGGGGGGCCCTGAGACCCAGTACTTC. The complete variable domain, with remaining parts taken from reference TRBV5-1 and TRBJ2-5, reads KAGVTQTPRYLIKTRGQQVTLSCSPISGHRSVSWYQQTPGQGLQFLFEYFSETQRNKGNFPGRFSGRQFSNSRSEMNVSTLELGDSALYLCASSLLPAGGPETQYFGPGTRLLVL.

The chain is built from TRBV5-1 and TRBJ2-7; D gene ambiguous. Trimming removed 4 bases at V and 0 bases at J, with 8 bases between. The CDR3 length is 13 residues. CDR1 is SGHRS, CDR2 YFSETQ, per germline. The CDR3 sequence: CASSPSGSYEQYF. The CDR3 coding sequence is TGCGCCAGCAGCCCCAGTGGCTCCTACGAGCAGTACTTC.

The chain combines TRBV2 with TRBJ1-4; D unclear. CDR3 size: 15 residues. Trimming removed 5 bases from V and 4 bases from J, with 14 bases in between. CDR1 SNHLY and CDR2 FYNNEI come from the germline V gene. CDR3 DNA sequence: TGTGCCAGCAGTTTGGACTCTTCCCTTAATGAAAAACTGTTTTTT. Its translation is CASSLDSSLNEKLFF. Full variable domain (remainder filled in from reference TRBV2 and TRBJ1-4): EPEVTQTPSHQVTQMGQEVILRCVPISNHLYFYWYRQILGQKVEFLVSFYNNEISEKSEIFDDQFSVERPDGSNFTLKIRSTKLEDSAMYFCASSLDSSLNEKLFFGSGTQLSVL.

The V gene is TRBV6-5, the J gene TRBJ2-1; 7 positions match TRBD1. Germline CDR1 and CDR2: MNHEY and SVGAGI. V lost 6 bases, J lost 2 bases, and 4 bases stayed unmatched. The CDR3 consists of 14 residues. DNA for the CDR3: TGTGCCAGCAGCCCACAGGGGACCTACAATGAGCAGTTCTTC. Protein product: CASSPQGTYNEQFF.